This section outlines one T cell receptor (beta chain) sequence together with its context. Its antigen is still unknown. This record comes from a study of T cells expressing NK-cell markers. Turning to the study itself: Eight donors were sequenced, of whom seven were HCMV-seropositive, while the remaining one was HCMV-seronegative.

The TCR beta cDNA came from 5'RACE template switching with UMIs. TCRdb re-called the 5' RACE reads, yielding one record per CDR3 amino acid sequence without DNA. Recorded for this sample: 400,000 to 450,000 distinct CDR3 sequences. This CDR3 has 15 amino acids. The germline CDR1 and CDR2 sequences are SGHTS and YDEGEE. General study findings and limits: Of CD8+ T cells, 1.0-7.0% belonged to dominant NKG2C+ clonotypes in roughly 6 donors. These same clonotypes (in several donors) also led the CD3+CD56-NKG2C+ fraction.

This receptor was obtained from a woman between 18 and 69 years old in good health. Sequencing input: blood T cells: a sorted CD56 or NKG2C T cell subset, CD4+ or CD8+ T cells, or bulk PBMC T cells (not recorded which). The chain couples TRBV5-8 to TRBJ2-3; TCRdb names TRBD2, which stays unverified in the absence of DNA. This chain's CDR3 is CASSFQRGTTDTQYF.